This entry features one TCR beta chain sequence. What it binds is not known. There are 13 residues in the CDR3. V lost 7 bases, J lost 4 bases, and 13 bases lay in between. CDR1 and CDR2 (germline): SNHLY, FYNNEI. This entry comes from a study of Tregs in tolerant kidney transplant recipients. Findings and caveats of the study: The small number of patients limits these findings pending further validation.

The assay was immunoSEQ multiplex PCR, and TCRdb's table has in-frame clones only and misses some. This table holds roughly 250,000 clones, about 86% found once. This sequence originates from a human donor in good health. The sequenced sample consisted of CD4+ T cells from blood. The chain couples TRBV2 to TRBJ1-2; the D is unclear. CDR3 coding DNA: TGTGCCAGCAACGGATTCGGTGGCTATGGCTACACCTTC. Protein product: CASNGFGGYGYTF.